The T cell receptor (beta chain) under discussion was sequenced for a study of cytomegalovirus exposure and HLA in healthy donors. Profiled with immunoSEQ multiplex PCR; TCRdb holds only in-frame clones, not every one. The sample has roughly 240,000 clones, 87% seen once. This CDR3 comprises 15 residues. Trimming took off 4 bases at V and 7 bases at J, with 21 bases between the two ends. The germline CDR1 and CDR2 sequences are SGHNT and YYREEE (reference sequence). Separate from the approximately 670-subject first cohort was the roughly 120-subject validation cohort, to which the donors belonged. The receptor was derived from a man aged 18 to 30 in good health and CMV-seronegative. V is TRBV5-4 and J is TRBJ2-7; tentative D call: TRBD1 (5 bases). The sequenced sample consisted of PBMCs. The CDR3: CASSPMDGYKGEQYF. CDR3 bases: TGTGCCAGCAGCCCTATGGACGGCTACAAGGGGGAGCAGTACTTC.